This TCR beta chain originates from a study of spatial heterogeneity in lung cancer. Across the whole study: More beta-chain than alpha-chain sequences were consistently detected.

Trimming pared 0 bases from V and 7 bases from J, leaving 5 bases between. The CDR3 length is 12 residues. Germline assignment: CDR1 SGHRS and CDR2 YFSETQ. Time point: sample taken at primary tumor resection. Sequencing covered unsorted whole RNA taken from tumor, nontumor lung or frozen PBMC. In the library, each TCR cDNA molecule bore its own unique molecular identifier. MiXCR was run by TCRdb on the 5' RACE reads, yielding one entry per CDR3 protein. The sample includes more than 65,000 distinct CDR3 sequences, 8% seen only once; the top ten take 6.8%. This clonotype was observed at least ten times.

The specimen was PBMCs, collected at surgery. This TCR came from a male donor with early-stage non-small cell lung cancer. This chain connects TRBV5-1 to TRBJ2-1; no clear D gene. The DNA for the CDR3 is TGCGCCAGCAGCTTGGCCGGGAATGAGCAGTTCTTC. This translates into CASSLAGNEQFF.